The next 23 T cell receptor beta chains were all read from a single sample in a study of human T cells and chemical hapten exposure. Time point here: patch test 1, 2 weeks after DPC sensitization. The treatment was: therapeutic diphenylcyclopropenone sensitization with weekly scalp DPC. Each CDR3 protein is one row after TCRdb ran MiXCR on the RACE reads. The sample lists fewer than 400,000 distinct CDR3 sequences, about 7% seen once, with 8.4% in the top ten. Material: whole blood, obtained in connection with sensitization to the hapten diphenylcyclopropenone (DPC). The origin of the receptors is a woman under 30 with alopecia areata. Some clones in this sample may be carry-over from other donors' samples.

This clonotype was seen ten or more times. The genes are TRBV20-1 and TRBJ1-1; D may be TRBD1 (5 bases). From germline, CDR1 is DFQATT and CDR2 SNEGSKA (reference sequence). The CDR3 is 16 residues long. V gave up 0 bases and J gave up 2 bases, with 16 bases separating them. This chain's CDR3 is CSARDLGATLNTEAFF. In DNA, the CDR3 is TGCAGTGCTAGAGATTTAGGGGCGACCCTAAACACTGAAGCTTTCTTT.

CDR3 region: CATSDGAGDPEVEQFF. For the CDR3, the DNA is TGTGCCACCAGTGACGGGGCGGGAGACCCCGAGGTTGAGCAGTTCTTC. This chain connects TRBV24-1 to TRBJ2-1, with TRBD2 identical over 7 bases. This CDR3 region has 16 residues. V shed 4 bases and J 9 bases; nucleotides not matched to a gene: 14. Germline loops: CDR1 KGHDR, CDR2 SFDVKD.

This clonotype was seen a few times. This chain links TRBV20-1 with TRBJ2-1; TRBD2 matches 9 bases. The CDR3 spans 15 residues. The V segment lost 6 bases and the J segment 5 bases; nucleotides outside the gene matches: 11. Germline CDR1 reads DFQATT; CDR2 reads SNEGSKA (reference sequence). The chain's CDR3 is CSARVRGGPNNEQFF. The CDR3 DNA follows: TGCAGTGCCCGGGTGCGGGGGGGCCCTAACAATGAGCAGTTCTTC.

This clonotype was found a few times. The genes are TRBV4-2 and TRBJ1-1; a possible D gene is TRBD1 (5 bases). The CDR3 extends over 16 amino acids. Germline lookup yields CDR1 LGHNA and CDR2 YNFKEQ. V lost 1 base to trimming and J lost 3 bases, with 15 bases between them. The CDR3 nucleotides are TGTGCCAGCAGCCAAGCTTTAGGAGGGGACTACACTGAAGCTTTCTTT. Translated, it gives CASSQALGGDYTEAFF.

This clonotype was seen more than once but under ten times. The chain joins TRBV11-2 to TRBJ2-3; D might be TRBD2 (5 bases). Trimming removed 3 bases at V and 2 bases at J, with 18 bases between. The CDR3 sequence is 17 residues long. Germline V CDR1 and CDR2: SGHAT, FQNNGV. The DNA of the CDR3 is TGTGCCAGCAGCTTCGATGGACTCCCTGGGCCCACAGATACGCAGTATTTT. Encoded protein: CASSFDGLPGPTDTQYF.

This clonotype was found many times. The V call is TRBV3-1, the J call TRBJ1-2; D not resolved. The CDR3 is 13 residues long. Germline V CDR1 and CDR2: LGHDT, YNNKEL (reference sequence). V was trimmed by 1 base and J by 4 bases, leaving 7 bases between them. The CDR3 loop reads CASSQVSTYGYTF. DNA of the CDR3: TGTGCCAGCAGCCAAGTCTCTACCTATGGCTACACCTTC.

The rearrangement uses TRBV10-3 and TRBJ2-3, with 9 nucleotides matching TRBD2. Germline CDR1 ENHRY, CDR2 SYGVKD. V was pared by 4 bases and J by 2 bases, with 7 bases of the junction left unmatched. The CDR3 runs 16 residues. The CDR3, as DNA: TGTGCCATCAGTGTTCCCCGGACTAGCGACACAGATACGCAGTATTTT. This translates into CAISVPRTSDTDTQYF.

This clonotype was picked up a small number of times. The rearrangement joins TRBV20-1 to TRBJ2-1, with D possibly matching TRBD2 (6 bases). Per germline, CDR1 DFQATT and CDR2 SNEGSKA (reference sequence). This CDR3 comprises 16 residues. Trimming removed 0 bases at V and 0 bases at J, with 12 bases between. The CDR3 nucleotides are TGCAGTGCTAGAGATTTGGCGGGGAGCTCCTACAATGAGCAGTTCTTC. It codes for CSARDLAGSSYNEQFF.

The chain combines TRBV6-1 with TRBJ2-7; tentative D call: TRBD1 (6 bases). The CDR3 loop spans 13 amino acids. Germline V gene lookup returns CDR1 MNHNS and CDR2 SASEGT. V was cut by 8 bases and J by 7 bases, with 18 bases left in between. Here the CDR3 reads CASWATGLGEQYF. For the CDR3, the DNA is TGTGCCAGCTGGGCAACAGGGTTGGGGGAGCAGTACTTC.

This clonotype showed up many times. The V and J genes are TRBV6-2 or TRBV6-3 and TRBJ1-4; D ambiguous. This CDR3 has 14 residues. Per the germline V gene, CDR1 is MNHEY and CDR2 is SVGEGT. Trimming stripped 4 bases from V and 8 bases from J, with 14 bases between. The DNA of the CDR3 is TGTGCCAGCAGTTCTCGAAGGGCGGAAGAAAAACTGTTTTTT. This sequence encodes CASSSRRAEEKLFF.

This clonotype was picked up a small number of times. V is TRBV18 and J is TRBJ1-4, with TRBD1 as a possible D gene (5 bases). The ends were cut back, 6 bases at V and 8 bases at J, with 16 bases in the middle. The germline V gene has CDR1 KGHSH and CDR2 LQKENI. This CDR3 comprises 14 residues. CDR3 amino acids: CASSYLQGNEKLFF. CDR3 DNA sequence: TGTGCCAGCTCTTACCTCCAGGGCAACGAAAAACTGTTTTTT.

This clonotype was counted at least ten times. The genes are TRBV20-1 and TRBJ2-7, with D possibly TRBD1 on 6 matching bases. From germline, CDR1 is DFQATT and CDR2 SNEGSKA (reference sequence). The CDR3 extends over 13 amino acids. Trimming removed 4 bases at V and 2 bases at J, with 12 bases between. The CDR3 DNA reads as TGCAGTGCTACCGGGACAAGTACCTACGAGCAGTACTTC. Translation gives CSATGTSTYEQYF.

The V and J genes are TRBV10-3 and TRBJ2-3; TRBD1 matches 8 bases. With V trimmed by 3 bases and J by 4 bases, 9 bases remained unmatched. The CDR3 is 16 residues long. Germline lookup yields CDR1 ENHRY and CDR2 SYGVKD. The CDR3 sequence: CAISEFIGQGPDTQYF. CDR3 coding DNA: TGTGCCATCAGTGAATTCATAGGACAGGGACCAGATACGCAGTATTTT.

The chain couples TRBV9 to TRBJ1-6, with 7 bases fitting TRBD1. Germline V CDR1 and CDR2: SGDLS, YYNGEE. The V and J ends lost 3 bases and 5 bases, in that order; junction bases with no gene match: 5. The CDR3 contains 15 residues. CDR3 residues: CASSGAGTDNSPLHF. The CDR3 coding sequence is TGTGCCAGCAGCGGGGCCGGGACAGATAATTCACCCCTCCACTTT.

This clonotype was seen repeatedly, ten times or more. The CDR3 region is CASSPDRANEKLFF. CDR3 coding DNA: TGTGCCAGCAGTCCCGACAGGGCTAATGAAAAACTGTTTTTT. The chain recombines TRBV18 with TRBJ1-4; 7 positions match TRBD1. This CDR3 spans 14 amino acids. Trimming took 8 bases from V and 3 from J; bases not matched to a gene: 6. Looked up from germline, CDR1 is KGHSH and CDR2 is LQKENI.

This clonotype was seen a handful of times. The chain is built from TRBV6-5 and TRBJ1-2; 7 nucleotides match TRBD1. Germline-derived CDR1 and CDR2 are MNHEY and SVGAGI. Losses at the gene ends were 11 bases for V and 4 bases for J; bases not matched to a gene: 7. CDR3 length: 12 residues. The CDR3 nucleotides read TGTGCCTGTTGGACAGGCTTCTATGGCTACACCTTC. Protein product: CACWTGFYGYTF.

The rearrangement uses TRBV10-1 and TRBJ2-1, with TRBD2 identical over 13 bases. Per the germline V gene, CDR1 is WNHNN and CDR2 is SYGVQD (reference sequence). The CDR3 loop spans 16 amino acids. J lost 7 bases, V lost 3 bases, and 6 bases had no gene match. CDR3 bases: TGCGCCAGCAGTGACTGGACTAGCGGGGGCGGGAATGAGCAGTTCTTC. It encodes CASSDWTSGGGNEQFF.

This clonotype was detected many times. The chain carries TRBV12-3 or TRBV12-4 and TRBJ1-5; 7 bases agree with TRBD1. The CDR3 consists of 13 residues. The junction had 2 bases not matched to a gene; V was cut back by 4 bases and J by 5 bases. The CDR3 is CASSSRGHQPQHF. The CDR3 nucleotides are TGTGCCAGCAGTTCTAGGGGGCATCAGCCCCAGCATTTT.

This clonotype showed up many times. This chain joins TRBV7-9 and TRBJ2-4, with TRBD2 matching over 10 bases. The germline V gene has CDR1 SEHNR and CDR2 FQNEAQ (reference sequence). This CDR3 region has 17 residues. V gave up 2 bases and J gave up 0 bases; unmatched junction bases: 4. CDR3 in amino acids: CASSLQRGGLAKNIQYF. As DNA, the CDR3 is TGTGCCAGCAGCTTACAGCGGGGGGGCCTAGCCAAAAACATTCAGTACTTC. Drawing the rest from reference TRBV7-9 and TRBJ2-4, the complete variable domain is DTGVSQNPRHKITKRGQNVTFRCDPISEHNRLYWYRQTLGQGPEFLTYFQNEAQLEKSRLLSDRFSAERPKGSFSTLEIQRTEQGDSAMYLCASSLQRGGLAKNIQYFGAGTRLSVL.

This clonotype was recorded a few times. The rearrangement uses TRBV19 and TRBJ1-2; TRBD1 matches 7 bases. The CDR3 loop spans 13 amino acids. CDR1 is LNHDA, CDR2 SQIVND, per germline (reference sequence). Trimming removed 4 bases from V and 6 bases from J; junction bases left unmatched: 5. Here the CDR3 reads CASSTDRWNGYTF. The CDR3 DNA reads as TGTGCCAGTAGTACGGACAGGTGGAATGGCTACACCTTC.

There are many counts of this clonotype. The CDR3 reads CASSRRRGTTDTQYF. CDR3 DNA: TGCGCCAGCTCCCGACGTCGGGGGACCACAGATACGCAGTATTTT. This chain uses TRBV5-1 with TRBJ2-3; tentative D call: TRBD2 (6 bases). This CDR3 is built from 15 residues. Germline loops: CDR1 SGHRS, CDR2 YFSETQ. The V end was cut by 7 bases, the J end by 2 bases, with 17 bases between.

The rearrangement links TRBV29-1 to TRBJ1-2, with D possibly matching TRBD1 (5 bases). The CDR3 consists of 11 residues. CDR1 SQVTM and CDR2 ANQGSEA come from the germline V gene. CDR3 in DNA: TGCAGTGACTTGGGGACCCGAGGCTACACCTTC. Amino acid sequence: CSDLGTRGYTF.

In this sample, this clonotype turned up many times. This rearrangement joins TRBV5-1 to TRBJ1-2; 9 bases map to TRBD1. This CDR3 has 16 residues. The junction had 13 bases not matched to a gene; V was cut back by 3 bases and J by 7 bases. The V gene's germline CDR1 is SGHRS and CDR2 YFSETQ. In DNA form, the CDR3 reads TGCGCCAGCAGCTCAACGGCCGGGACAGGGCTTAGTGGCTACACCTTC. As protein: CASSSTAGTGLSGYTF.